These T cell receptor beta chains were read from a single sample in a study of T cell responses to AZD1222 COVID-19 vaccine. The assay was immunoSEQ multiplex PCR, and TCRdb's table has in-frame clones only and misses some. The data show 150,000 or so clones, around 90% seen once. This sample comprised peripheral blood, obtained on day 0 of AZD1222 vaccination. These receptors all stem from an adult in good health. CDR3s include the opening cysteine and the closing phenylalanine or tryptophan. The D gene is left open where the match is weak. The size field is filled for only some rows; it gives once, few, many or a size class.

v_call	d_call	clone_size	j_call	cdr3_aa	cdr3_nt
TRBV19	-	-	TRBJ2-1	CASSYRPASSYNEQFF	TGTGCCAGTAGCTATCGACCGGCAAGCTCCTACAATGAGCAGTTCTTC
TRBV12-5	-	once	TRBJ2-5	CASGLARSQETQYF	TGTGCTAGTGGTTTGGCACGGTCTCAAGAGACCCAGTACTTC
TRBV4-2	-	-	TRBJ1-4	CASSQGAGRNEKLFF	TGTGCCAGCAGCCAAGGGGCTGGCCGTAATGAAAAACTGTTTTTT
TRBV2	-	-	TRBJ1-2	CASSPISRGGYTF	TGTGCCAGCAGTCCAATTTCGCGGGGTGGCTACACCTTC
TRBV6-1	TRBD2	-	TRBJ2-3	CASSEGTGLAGLLDTQYF	TGTGCCAGCAGTGAGGGAACGGGACTAGCGGGGCTGCTAGATACGCAGTATTTT
TRBV4-3	TRBD1	-	TRBJ1-4	CASSQDGTGGLEKLFF	TGCGCCAGCAGCCAAGATGGGACAGGGGGCTTAGAAAAACTGTTTTTT
TRBV2	-	-	TRBJ2-1	CASRDRAYNEQFF	TGTGCCAGCAGGGACCGGGCCTACAATGAGCAGTTCTTC
TRBV6-4	-	-	TRBJ1-4	CASRSPLRPYEKLFF	TGTGCCAGCAGGAGCCCTCTCCGGCCCTATGAAAAACTGTTTTTT
TRBV2	-	-	TRBJ2-7	CASEGYEQYF	TGTGCCAGCGAGGGCTACGAGCAGTACTTC
TRBV6-6	TRBD1	-	TRBJ1-6	CASSPDRGNSPLHF	TGTGCCAGCAGCCCGGACAGGGGAAATTCACCCCTCCACTTT
TRBV14	-	-	TRBJ2-5	CASSQVGSLETQYF	TGTGCCAGCAGCCAAGTAGGGAGTCTTGAGACCCAGTACTTC
TRBV4-2	-	-	TRBJ2-3	CASSPGPTDTQYF	TGTGCCAGCAGCCCAGGTCCTACAGATACGCAGTATTTT
TRBV6-5	-	-	TRBJ2-3	CASSYGLLSTDTQYF	TGTGCCAGCAGTTACGGACTCCTTAGCACAGATACGCAGTATTTT
TRBV5-1	TRBD1	-	TRBJ2-1	CASSLVGQASYNEQFF	TGCGCCAGCAGCTTGGTTGGACAGGCCTCCTACAATGAGCAGTTCTTC
TRBV28	-	-	TRBJ1-3	CASSLAGGSGNTIYF	TGTGCCAGCAGCCTAGCTGGAGGCTCTGGAAACACCATATATTTT
TRBV4-1	-	once	TRBJ1-2	CASSQDIEIYGYTF	TGCGCCAGCAGCCAAGATATTGAAATCTATGGCTACACCTTC
TRBV7-2	-	few	TRBJ2-1	CASSSLGSYNEQFF	TGTGCCAGCAGCTCACTGGGCTCCTACAATGAGCAGTTCTTC
TRBV29-1	-	-	TRBJ1-2	CSVEAGSGYTF	TGCAGCGTTGAAGCTGGATCGGGCTACACCTTC
TRBV28	-	-	TRBJ2-7	CASSLLHEQYF	TGTGCCAGCAGCCTTCTCCACGAGCAGTACTTC
TRBV5-1	-	few	TRBJ1-6	CASTRENINNSPLHF	TGCGCCAGCACCAGGGAGAACATAAATAATTCACCCCTCCACTTT
TRBV5-1	-	-	TRBJ1-1	CASRHPEGNTEAFF	TGCGCCAGCAGACACCCGGAGGGGAACACTGAAGCTTTCTTT
TRBV19	-	-	TRBJ2-6	CASTRTSSGANVLTF	TGTGCCAGTACCCGTACCTCCTCTGGGGCCAACGTCCTGACTTTC
TRBV3-1/TRBV3-2	TRBD1	-	TRBJ1-1	CASSQVPGGTEAFF	TGTGCCAGCAGCCAAGTCCCAGGGGGCACTGAAGCTTTCTTT
TRBV25-1	-	-	TRBJ2-3	CASRGFRVTDTQYF	TGTGCCAGCAGAGGTTTCAGGGTGACAGATACGCAGTATTTT
TRBV5-8	TRBD2	-	TRBJ2-1	CASSLGLAGHNEQFF	TGTGCCAGCAGCTTGGGACTAGCGGGCCACAATGAGCAGTTCTTC
TRBV4-3	-	few	TRBJ1-5	CASSQEGTSGQPQHF	TGCGCCAGCAGCCAGGAAGGGACCTCAGGTCAGCCCCAGCATTTT
TRBV2	TRBD1	-	TRBJ2-5	CASREQGAGETQYF	TGTGCCAGCAGGGAACAGGGGGCGGGGGAGACCCAGTACTTC
TRBV4-3	TRBD1	once	TRBJ1-1	CASSQQGARVNTEAFF	TGCGCCAGCAGCCAACAGGGGGCCCGAGTGAACACTGAAGCTTTCTTT
TRBV19	TRBD2	-	TRBJ2-7	CASSSGTGGAVYEQYF	TGTGCCAGTAGCTCTGGGACCGGGGGGGCGGTCTACGAGCAGTACTTC
TRBV20-1	-	-	TRBJ2-3	CSASPPSGYTDTQYF	TGCAGTGCTAGTCCCCCGTCAGGGTACACAGATACGCAGTATTTT
TRBV7-3	-	-	TRBJ1-3	CASSSTSGNTIYF	TGTGCCAGCAGCTCCACCTCTGGAAACACCATATATTTT
TRBV27	-	-	TRBJ2-3	CASSLWGEDTQYF	TGTGCCAGCAGCCTCTGGGGGGAGGATACGCAGTATTTT
TRBV5-1	TRBD1	-	TRBJ2-3	CASSLGQGLDTQYF	TGCGCCAGCAGCCTGGGACAGGGTTTAGATACGCAGTATTTT
TRBV2	-	-	TRBJ2-7	CASSPPETYEQYF	TGTGCCAGCAGTCCGCCCGAAACCTACGAGCAGTACTTC
TRBV6-5	-	few	TRBJ2-7	CASSFGALAEQYF	TGTGCCAGCAGTTTCGGGGCTCTGGCTGAGCAGTACTTC
TRBV24-1	-	-	TRBJ1-2	CATSDFSTNYGYTF	TGTGCCACCAGTGATTTCTCGACAAACTATGGCTACACCTTC
TRBV6-5	TRBD1	-	TRBJ1-1	CASSFGTGKAFF	TGTGCCAGCAGTTTCGGGACAGGGAAGGCTTTCTTT
TRBV10-2	TRBD2	-	TRBJ2-1	CASSISGGAYEQFF	TGCGCCAGCAGTATTAGCGGGGGGGCTTATGAGCAGTTCTTC
TRBV7-2	-	-	TRBJ1-2	CASSFVQGGGYTF	TGTGCCAGCAGCTTTGTCCAGGGAGGAGGCTACACCTTC
TRBV7-9	-	-	TRBJ1-2	CASSLGQTNYGYTF	TGTGCCAGCAGCTTAGGTCAGACTAACTATGGCTACACCTTC
TRBV6-5	TRBD1	-	TRBJ1-2	CASRDPGQGPGGYTF	TGTGCCAGCAGAGATCCTGGACAGGGTCCGGGAGGCTACACCTTC
TRBV5-1	-	few	TRBJ1-3	CASSLGGLSSGNTIYF	TGCGCCAGCAGCTTGGGAGGGTTGAGCTCTGGAAACACCATATATTTT
TRBV5-6	-	-	TRBJ1-6	CASSLALGTSPLHF	TGTGCCAGCAGCTTGGCGCTGGGGACTTCACCCCTCCACTTT
TRBV15	TRBD1	-	TRBJ2-7	CATSWTGSGAHEQYF	TGTGCCACCAGCTGGACAGGGAGTGGGGCCCACGAGCAGTACTTC
TRBV21-1	-	once	TRBJ1-5	CASSTVGGHSNQPQHF	TGTGCCAGCAGCACCGTGGGGGGCCATAGCAATCAGCCCCAGCATTTT
TRBV6-5	-	-	TRBJ2-5	CASSTQETQYF	TGTGCCAGCAGTACGCAAGAGACCCAGTACTTC
TRBV5-1	TRBD1	-	TRBJ2-5	CASGRQGLETQYF	TGCGCCAGCGGAAGACAGGGGTTGGAGACCCAGTACTTC
TRBV2	TRBD1	-	TRBJ2-7	CASSFGQGRTYEQYF	TGTGCCAGCAGCTTCGGACAGGGTCGCACCTACGAGCAGTACTTC
TRBV28	TRBD1	once	TRBJ1-2	CASSLRGQGDGYTF	TGTGCCAGCAGTTTAAGGGGACAGGGGGATGGCTACACCTTC
TRBV2	TRBD1	-	TRBJ1-4	CASTLRTGRKEKLFF	TGTGCCAGCACCCTTCGGACAGGGCGGAAGGAAAAACTGTTTTTT
TRBV4-3	-	few	TRBJ1-1	CASSQDRRGPAAFF	TGCGCCAGCAGCCAAGATCGACGAGGCCCTGCAGCTTTCTTT
TRBV7-2	TRBD1	-	TRBJ2-5	CASSLGGGQGKETQYF	TGTGCCAGCAGCTTAGGAGGCGGACAGGGGAAGGAGACCCAGTACTTC
TRBV3-1/TRBV3-2	-	-	TRBJ1-6	CASSQEEQDAHF	TGTGCCAGCAGCCAAGAAGAACAGGACGCTCACTTT
TRBV7-2	TRBD1	-	TRBJ1-2	CASSLGGQPDRYGYTF	TGTGCCAGCAGCTTAGGGGGACAGCCGGATAGGTATGGCTACACCTTC
TRBV29-1	TRBD1	-	TRBJ1-1	CSVPGQGRTEAFF	TGCAGCGTTCCGGGACAGGGAAGAACTGAAGCTTTCTTT
TRBV5-1	TRBD2	-	TRBJ2-7	CASSFLAGVPSEQYF	TGCGCCAGCAGCTTCCTAGCGGGGGTCCCCTCCGAGCAGTACTTC
TRBV12-3/TRBV12-4	TRBD1	-	TRBJ2-1	CASRTGLHEQFF	TGTGCCAGCAGGACAGGGTTACATGAGCAGTTCTTC